A selection of T cell receptor beta chains follows, all from one sample in a study of T cell changes during pregnancy in multiple sclerosis. Sequenced by immunoSEQ multiplex PCR; TCRdb stores in-frame clones only, minus some. The data contain about 70,000 clones, 91% of them singletons. This specimen was peripheral blood, taken in the third trimester of pregnancy. The receptor set was obtained from a female donor in good health, enrolled as a control in a pregnancy study. Each CDR3 is given with its conserved first and last residue. A D gene is named only where the DNA matches it firmly.

d_gene	v_gene	j_gene	len	CDR3aa
.	TRBV7-2	TRBJ2-1	11	CASSSINEQFF
.	TRBV5-1	TRBJ1-4	15	CASSLQLATNEKLFF
.	TRBV30	TRBJ2-6	13	CAWRTSGANVLTF
.	TRBV7-8	TRBJ1-1	14	CASSLQEANTEAFF
.	TRBV7-2	TRBJ1-2	12	CASSLQDYGYTF
.	TRBV6-5	TRBJ2-5	15	CASSYSGLNQETQYF
TRBD2	TRBV5-4	TRBJ2-5	13	CASSGRVQETQYF
.	TRBV6-5	TRBJ2-7	15	CASSYSNQGHLEQYF
.	TRBV25-1	TRBJ2-3	11	CASSEGPTQYF
.	TRBV15	TRBJ2-7	16	CATSRDSGALSYEQYF
TRBD1	TRBV15	TRBJ1-2	14	CATSRDRVQGTYTF
.	TRBV5-6	TRBJ2-2	13	CASSGSFGGELFF
TRBD2	TRBV7-3	TRBJ2-5	18	CASSLVGTSGGASETQYF
.	TRBV28	TRBJ1-5	17	CASSLSTTQGRRQPQHF
TRBD2	TRBV4-2	TRBJ2-1	17	CASSRTTSGGVDNEQFF
.	TRBV19	TRBJ1-5	13	CASTTGFGQPQHF
TRBD2	TRBV5-4	TRBJ2-7	15	CASSSMRGNSYEQYF
.	TRBV18	TRBJ1-5	15	CASSPLSQGKQPQHF
TRBD1	TRBV7-9	TRBJ1-4	15	CASRRQGSTNEKLFF
TRBD1	TRBV19	TRBJ1-5	14	CASTPQGTHQPQHF
TRBD2	TRBV6-6	TRBJ2-1	14	CASSPGLEGNEQFF
.	TRBV7-3	TRBJ1-2	12	CASSGTSYGYTF
.	TRBV7-2	TRBJ1-4	14	CASSQSRVGEKLFF
TRBD1	TRBV6-4	TRBJ1-1	13	CASSYDRASEAFF
.	TRBV6-5	TRBJ1-3	15	CASSWQGLPGNTIYF
.	TRBV11-2	TRBJ1-2	12	CASSFSGDGYTF
.	TRBV7-2	TRBJ1-6	15	CASSPEGTSNSPLHF
.	TRBV28	TRBJ1-1	13	CASRGSEWAEAFF
.	TRBV19	TRBJ1-1	13	CASSIDKNTEAFF
TRBD1	TRBV7-9	TRBJ2-7	15	CASSSRDRDSYEQYF
.	TRBV4-2	TRBJ2-2	15	CASSQDEGAPGELFF
.	TRBV5-6	TRBJ2-7	11	CASSLSVEQYF
TRBD1	TRBV11-2	TRBJ2-5	14	CASSRTGGSETQYF
TRBD1	TRBV30	TRBJ1-1	12	CAWRPGGTEAFF
TRBD1	TRBV4-3	TRBJ2-7	15	CASSRWTGGSYEQYF
.	TRBV28	TRBJ1-2	13	CASSYQVAYGYTF
TRBD1	TRBV4-3	TRBJ1-1	14	CASSQRQGSTEAFF
.	TRBV29-1	TRBJ1-2	14	CSVGVGFPNYGYTF
.	TRBV5-1	TRBJ2-5	14	CASSFQSAQETQYF
.	TRBV6-1	TRBJ1-5	14	CASTLDRSNQPQHF